This T cell receptor beta chain was sequenced in a study of CD8+ T cells in alopecia areata. After isolation, RNA underwent reverse transcription to generate cDNA as the sequencing template. Generated by immunoSEQ multiplex PCR, the TCRdb table keeps only in-frame clones and is missing some. Among 98,000 or so clones listed, 58% were seen once. CDR3 length: 14 amino acids. Germline V gives CDR1 GTSNPN, CDR2 SVGIG (reference sequence). V gave up 1 base and J gave up 1 base, with 9 bases separating them. Overall study findings and caveats: Between patients, shared TCR sequences were less clear than in mice. This was possibly due in part to HLA diversity in the patient population.

In the case of this clone: Its antigen remains unknown.

Alopecia areata patients gave lesional scalp punch biopsies and peripheral blood samples. Investigators sorted PBMCs to obtain both CD4+ and CD8+ T cells. This clonotype was sampled from a human donor with alopecia areata. J is TRBJ2-3 and V is TRBV30; D gene unclear. The sequencing sample was made of NKG2D-low CD8+ T cells sorted from blood. The CDR3 region is CAWSGLGGTDTQYF. The CDR3 DNA sequence: TGTGCCTGGAGTGGCCTCGGAGGCACAGATACGCAGTATTTT.